This T cell receptor (beta chain) was identified during a study of OX40 agonist ivuxolimab in advanced cancers. The wider study: Participants could have had prior anti-PD-1, anti-PD-L1 or anti-CTLA-4 therapy, and less than 45% had some.

CDR1 is SGHTA, CDR2 FQGNSA, per germline. Trimming cost V 2 bases and J 6 bases; bases outside gene matches: 6. The CDR3 has 15 residues. Profiling relied on immunoSEQ multiplex PCR, and the TCRdb table lists in-frame clones only, not all of them. The table records about 21,000 clones, approximately 81% of them present only once. This clone was detected only a few times. This chain links TRBV7-2 with TRBJ1-5; 8 bases are shared with TRBD1. The TCR was taken from an adult with an advanced solid tumor such as melanoma, head and neck, liver or kidney cancer. This specimen was CD4+ or CD8+ T cells sorted from blood, taken in a trial of the OX40 agonist ivuxolimab. The chain's CDR3 is CASSLKPGGGQPQHF. The CDR3 DNA reads as TGTGCCAGCAGCTTAAAGCCAGGGGGCGGTCAGCCCCAGCATTTT.